The 9 T cell receptor beta chains below come from one sample, sequenced in a study of preoperative IRX-2 immunotherapy in early breast cancer. The protocol was immunoSEQ multiplex PCR, while the TCRdb copy is restricted to in-frame clones and leaves out a portion. The repertoire holds approximately 24,000 clones, with 75% to 90% as singletons. The sample's treatment: preoperative locoregional IRX-2 cytokine immunotherapy. This sample comprised tumor tissue, obtained after IRX-2 immunotherapy. The receptors were sampled from a human donor with breast cancer.

V is TRBV10-1 and J is TRBJ1-5, with a weak D call TRBD1 (5 bases). V was cut by 6 bases and J by 3 bases, with 9 bases left in between. CDR1 and CDR2 from the germline V gene are WNHNN and SYGVQD (reference sequence). The CDR3 is made up of 13 amino acids. In DNA form, the CDR3 reads TGCGCCAGCAGGGGGCCGGTCAATCAGCCCCAGCATTTT. It codes for CASRGPVNQPQHF.

This clone was seen a single time. The genes are TRBV9 and TRBJ2-5, with D uncertain. CDR1 SGDLS and CDR2 YYNGEE come from the germline V gene. The CDR3 spans 13 residues. Trimming removed 6 bases from V and 3 bases from J, with 12 bases in between. The CDR3 region is CASNLYLEETQYF. CDR3 DNA sequence: TGTGCCAGCAATCTGTATCTCGAAGAGACCCAGTACTTC.

The CDR3 region has the DNA TGTGCCAGCAGTCCAGGGGTTGGGGAGACCCAGTACTTC. Amino acid sequence: CASSPGVGETQYF. This sequence joins TRBV5-5 and TRBJ2-5; a weak D match, TRBD1 (6 bases). With 5 bases removed from V and 5 bases from J, the gap between germline ends came to 13 bases. The germline gives CDR1 SGHKS, CDR2 YYEKEE (reference sequence). The CDR3 spans 13 residues.

The rearrangement links TRBV5-1 to TRBJ1-1; D is ambiguous. There are 12 residues in the CDR3. Trimming removed 4 bases from V and 5 bases from J, with 9 bases in between. Germline assignment: CDR1 SGHRS and CDR2 YFSETQ. The CDR3 DNA follows: TGCGCCAGCAGCCCGGGGTGGACTGAAGCTTTCTTT. Translating gives CASSPGWTEAFF. Full variable domain (remainder filled in from reference TRBV5-1 and TRBJ1-1): KAGVTQTPRYLIKTRGQQVTLSCSPISGHRSVSWYQQTPGQGLQFLFEYFSETQRNKGNFPGRFSGRQFSNSRSEMNVSTLELGDSALYLCASSPGWTEAFFGQGTRLTVV.

This clone has just a few counts. The V gene is TRBV14, the J gene TRBJ2-2; 7 bases map to TRBD1. Germline CDR1 SGHDN, CDR2 FVKESK. V shed 4 bases and J 5 bases; nucleotides not matched to a gene: 7. This CDR3 contains 15 residues. Here the CDR3 DNA reads TGTGCCAGCAGCCCAGCGGCAGGGGGAACCGGGGAGCTGTTTTTT. It translates to CASSPAAGGTGELFF.

This clone was seen a single time. A read error may account for a junction end that differs from germline. Other DNA sequences of this sample code for an identical CDR3. This chain joins TRBV27 and TRBJ1-2, with D uncertain. Germline lookup yields CDR1 MNHEY and CDR2 SMNVEV (reference sequence). The CDR3 runs 14 residues. This CDR3 is CASTKPGSNYGYTF. In DNA form, the CDR3 reads TGTGCCAGCACCAAGCCGGGCAGCAACTATGGTTACACCTTC.

The V call is TRBV6-5, the J call TRBJ2-3; D might be TRBD2 (6 bases). V was pared by 7 bases and J by 3 bases, with 11 bases between. Germline V gene sequence: CDR1 MNHEY, CDR2 SVGAGI. The CDR3 length is 13 residues. CDR3 sequence reads: CASIMTSTDTQYF. CDR3 DNA: TGTGCCAGCATTATGACTAGTACAGATACGCAGTATTTT.

Note on this clone: A read error may account for a junction end that differs from germline. Other DNA sequences in the sample encode the same CDR3. In nucleotides, the CDR3 is TGTGCCAGCAGTTACTCGACGAAATTCGACGGACAGCCCCAACATTTT. As protein: CASSYSTKFDGQPQHF. V is TRBV6-5 and J is TRBJ1-5; a weak D match, TRBD1 (6 bases). The CDR3 runs to 16 residues. CDR1 and CDR2 (germline): MNHEY, SVGAGI.

This clone showed up just once. The V and J genes are TRBV6-5 and TRBJ1-2; TRBD1 matches 7 bases. The germline V gene encodes CDR1 MNHEY and CDR2 SVGAGI. There are 13 residues in the CDR3. Unmatched junction bases numbered 5, after V lost 2 bases and J lost 8 bases. The DNA of the CDR3 is TGTGCCAGCAGTTACACAGGGGCGGACGGCTACACCTTC. It translates to CASSYTGADGYTF.